This T cell receptor (beta chain) was retrieved from a study of regulatory T cells in long-lasting Graves disease. Noted time point: newly diagnosed GD, antithyroid drugs for less than 3 months. The TCR library was made from RNA that had been extracted from PBMCs in TRIzol. Patients of an endocrinology department in Xi'an, China, were included. The authors built TCR beta libraries using iRepertoire HTBI primers and Arm-PCR of CDR3 regions. TCRdb re-derived calls from the multiplex PCR reads in MiXCR, one entry per CDR3 protein. The table lists over 300,000 distinct CDR3 sequences, 15% of them singletons. The CDR3 has 15 amino acids. Germline CDR1 is DFQATT and CDR2 is SNEGSKA (reference sequence). V lost 4 bases, J lost 1 base, and 5 bases stayed unmatched.

The sample in question was peripheral blood mononuclear cells (PBMCs), obtained at new diagnosis, from a patient treated with antithyroid drugs. The sequence derives from a female donor with Graves disease. V usage is TRBV20-1 and J usage is TRBJ2-5, with 11 bases identical to TRBD2. The CDR3, as DNA: TGCAGTGCTAAAAGACTAGCGGGACCCCAAGAGACCCAGTACTTC. It encodes CSAKRLAGPQETQYF.